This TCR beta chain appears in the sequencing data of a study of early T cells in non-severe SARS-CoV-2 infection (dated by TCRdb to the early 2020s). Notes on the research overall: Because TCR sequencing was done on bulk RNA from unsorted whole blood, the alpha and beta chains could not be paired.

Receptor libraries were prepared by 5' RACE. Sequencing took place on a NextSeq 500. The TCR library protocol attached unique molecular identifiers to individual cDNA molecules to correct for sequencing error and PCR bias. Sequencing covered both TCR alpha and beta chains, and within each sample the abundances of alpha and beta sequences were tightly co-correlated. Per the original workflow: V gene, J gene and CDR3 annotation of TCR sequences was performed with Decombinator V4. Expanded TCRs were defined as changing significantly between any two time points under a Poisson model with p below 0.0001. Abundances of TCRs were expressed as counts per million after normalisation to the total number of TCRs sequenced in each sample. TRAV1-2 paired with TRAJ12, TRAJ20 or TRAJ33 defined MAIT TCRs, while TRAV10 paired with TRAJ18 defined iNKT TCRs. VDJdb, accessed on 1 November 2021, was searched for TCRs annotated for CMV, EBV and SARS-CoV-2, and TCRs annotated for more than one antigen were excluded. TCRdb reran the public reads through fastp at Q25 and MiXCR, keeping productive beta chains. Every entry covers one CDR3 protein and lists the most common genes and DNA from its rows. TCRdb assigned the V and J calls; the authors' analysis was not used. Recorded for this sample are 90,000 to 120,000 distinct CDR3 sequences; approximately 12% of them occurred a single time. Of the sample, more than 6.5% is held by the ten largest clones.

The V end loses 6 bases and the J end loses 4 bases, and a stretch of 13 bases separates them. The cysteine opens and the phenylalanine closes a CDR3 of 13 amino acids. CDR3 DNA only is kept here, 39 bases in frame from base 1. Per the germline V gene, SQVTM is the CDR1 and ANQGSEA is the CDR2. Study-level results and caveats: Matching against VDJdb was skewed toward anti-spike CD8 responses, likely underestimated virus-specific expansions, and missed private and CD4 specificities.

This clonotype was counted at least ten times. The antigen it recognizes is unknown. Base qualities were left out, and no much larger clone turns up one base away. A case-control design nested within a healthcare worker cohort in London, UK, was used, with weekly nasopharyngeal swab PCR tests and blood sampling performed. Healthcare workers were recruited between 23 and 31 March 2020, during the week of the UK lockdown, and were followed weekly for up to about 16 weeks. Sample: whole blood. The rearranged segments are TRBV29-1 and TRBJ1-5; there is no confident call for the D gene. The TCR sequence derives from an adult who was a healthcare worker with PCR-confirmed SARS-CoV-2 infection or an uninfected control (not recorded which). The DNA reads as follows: TGCAGCGTCTCGGCCGGGGTGAATCAGCCCCAGCATTTT. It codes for CSVSAGVNQPQHF.